This entry lists 29 T cell receptor beta chains sequenced from one sample in a study of breast tumors, draining lymph nodes, adjacent tissues. TCRdb passed the multiplex PCR reads through MiXCR, listing each CDR3 protein once. The sample lists tens of thousands of distinct CDR3 sequences; roughly 41% were seen once. Sequenced: breast tumor tissue. These receptors originate from a female donor with breast cancer. Some clones in this sample may be carry-over from other donors' samples.

This clonotype was observed at least ten times. A much larger clone differs by one base, so this may be a read error. V gene TRBV20-1 combines with J gene TRBJ2-7; TRBD2 might be the D (5 bases). Per germline, CDR1 DFQATT and CDR2 SNEGSKA (reference sequence). This CDR3 contains 14 residues. The CDR3: CSARGVSSSSEQYF. CDR3 nucleotides: TGCAGTGCTAGAGGGGTTTCTAGCTCCTCCGAGCAGTACTTC.

This clonotype appeared many times. V usage is TRBV20-1 and J usage is TRBJ1-2; 8 positions agree with TRBD1. The CDR3 consists of 13 residues. Germline values: CDR1 DFQATT, CDR2 SNEGSKA (reference sequence). V lost 6 bases, J lost 7 bases, and 10 bases stayed unmatched. The CDR3 nucleotides are TGCAGTGCGGATTTCGGACAGGGTCTTGGCTACACCTTC. Residues: CSADFGQGLGYTF.

In this sample, this clonotype turned up many times. The CDR3 DNA reads TGTGCCAGCAGCTGGACTAGCGGGAGTTTGAATGAGCAGTTCTTC. Protein sequence: CASSWTSGSLNEQFF. The chain joins TRBV11-2 to TRBJ2-1; 13 bases are shared with TRBD2. The CDR3 extends over 15 amino acids. V was clipped by 4 bases and J by 7 bases; unmatched bases: 4. Germline CDR1 SGHAT, CDR2 FQNNGV.

This clonotype was recorded many times. J is TRBJ1-4 and V is TRBV19; TRBD1 matches 8 bases. The junction had 7 bases not matched to a gene; V was cut back by 7 bases and J by 6 bases. Germline V gene data show CDR1 as LNHDA and CDR2 as SQIVND (reference sequence). The CDR3 loop spans 14 amino acids. The CDR3 protein is CASTQDRGDEKLFF. For the CDR3, the DNA is TGTGCCAGTACCCAAGACAGGGGAGATGAAAAACTGTTTTTT.

The table lists this clonotype with a count of one. The chain has TRBV7-9 and TRBJ2-7, with TRBD1 identical over 8 bases. The germline CDR1 and CDR2 sequences are SEHNR and FQNEAQ (reference sequence). The V and J ends lost 3 bases and 3 bases, in that order; junction bases with no gene match: 10. The CDR3 spans 16 residues. CDR3 DNA: TGTGCCAGCAGCTTCTCAGGACAGGGAAGAGACTACGAGCAGTACTTC. Encoded protein: CASSFSGQGRDYEQYF.

This clonotype was seen once. The gene calls are TRBV11-2 and TRBJ1-2; 7 bases line up with TRBD1. Unmatched junction bases numbered 6, after V lost 1 base and J lost 4 bases. This CDR3 has 15 amino acids. The germline V gene has CDR1 SGHAT and CDR2 FQNNGV. CDR3 loop: CASSLAVTGSYGYTF. The CDR3 DNA is TGTGCCAGCAGCTTAGCGGTGACAGGGAGCTATGGCTACACCTTC. Looking up the rest from reference TRBV11-2 and TRBJ1-2 gives the full variable domain: EAGVAQSPRYKIIEKRQSVAFWCNPISGHATLYWYQQILGQGPKLLIQFQNNGVVDDSQLPKDRFSAERLKGVDSTLKIQPAKLEDSAVYLCASSLAVTGSYGYTFGSGTRLTVV.

The chain uses TRBV6-2 or TRBV6-3 and TRBJ2-1, with unresolved D. Germline assignment: CDR1 MNHEY and CDR2 SVGEGT. Trimming shortened V by 8 bases and J by 5 bases, and 16 bases separated the two germline ends. This CDR3 comprises 14 residues. The CDR3: CASEPETKNNEQFF. In DNA form, the CDR3 reads TGTGCCAGCGAACCCGAGACAAAAAACAATGAGCAGTTCTTC.

This chain joins TRBV12-5 and TRBJ2-7; no definite D call. Germline CDR1 LGHNT, CDR2 FRNRAP. The CDR3 is made up of 11 amino acids. Trimming pared 3 bases from V and 4 bases from J, leaving 4 bases between. The CDR3 DNA reads as TGTGCTAGTGGTTTCGGGTACGAGCAGTACTTC. It yields the protein CASGFGYEQYF. Full variable domain (remainder filled in from reference TRBV12-5 and TRBJ2-7): DARVTQTPRHKVTEMGQEVTMRCQPILGHNTVFWYRQTMMQGLELLAYFRNRAPLDDSGMPKDRFSAEMPDATLATLKIQPSEPRDSAVYFCASGFGYEQYFGPGTRLTVT.

The CDR3 loop reads CASSITGGEYEQYF. CDR3 DNA sequence: TGTGCCAGTAGTATTACGGGCGGGGAGTACGAGCAGTACTTC. The rearrangement links TRBV19 to TRBJ2-7; TRBD2 is a possible D gene (6 bases). Germline V gene data show CDR1 as LNHDA and CDR2 as SQIVND (reference sequence). The V end was cut by 3 bases, the J end by 4 bases, with 13 bases between. This CDR3 contains 14 residues.

This clonotype was counted at least ten times. V and J are TRBV5-6 and TRBJ2-3; D gene ambiguous. Deletions cut 3 bases from V and 1 base from J, with 9 bases between. Germline V CDR1 and CDR2: SGHDT, YYEEEE. The length of the CDR3 is 14 residues. This chain's CDR3 is CASSSVKGTDTQYF. Written as DNA, the CDR3 is TGTGCCAGCAGCTCCGTGAAGGGCACAGATACGCAGTATTTT.

This clonotype has a count of ten or more. This rearrangement joins TRBV6-2 or TRBV6-3 to TRBJ2-1; the match to TRBD2 covers 10 bases. The V gene end was trimmed by 8 bases and the J gene end by 8 bases; junction bases not matched to a gene: 15. The CDR3 covers 16 residues. Germline V lookup: CDR1 MNHEY, CDR2 SVGEGT. As DNA, the CDR3 is TGTGCCAGCCGGCCCCGGCTTAGCGGGAGGAGCGATGAGCAGTTCTTC. It translates to CASRPRLSGRSDEQFF.

There are many counts of this clonotype. The rearrangement links TRBV11-1 to TRBJ2-2; 15 bases agree with TRBD2. Losses at the gene ends were 3 bases for V and 4 bases for J; bases not matched to a gene: 9. CDR1 SGHAT and CDR2 FQDESV come from the germline V gene (reference sequence). This CDR3 contains 19 residues. CDR3: CASSLKPGLAGGGTGELFF. CDR3 DNA sequence: TGTGCCAGCAGCTTGAAACCGGGACTAGCGGGAGGAGGCACCGGGGAGCTGTTTTTT.

The sample holds many counts of this clonotype. This chain links TRBV5-1 with TRBJ2-7; 8 positions agree with TRBD2. Germline CDR1 is SGHRS and CDR2 is YFSETQ. CDR3 length: 12 residues. V gave up 4 bases and J gave up 7 bases; unmatched junction bases: 4. This CDR3 is CASSPLAGEQYF. CDR3 DNA: TGCGCCAGCAGCCCCTTAGCGGGGGAGCAGTACTTC.

In its sample, this clonotype was seen once. This chain links TRBV20-1 with TRBJ1-5; D is perhaps TRBD1 (6 bases). The CDR3 sequence is 13 residues long. CDR1 is DFQATT and CDR2 is SNEGSKA in the germline V gene (reference sequence). The V end was cut by 6 bases, the J end by 0 bases, with 9 bases between. The CDR3 protein is CSAGADSNQPQHF. The CDR3, as DNA: TGCAGTGCGGGGGCGGATAGCAATCAGCCCCAGCATTTT.

Only a few counts were recorded for this clonotype. Just one base apart from a much larger clone, this may be a read error. The chain uses TRBV14 and TRBJ2-1; 12 positions match TRBD2. CDR1 SGHDN and CDR2 FVKESK come from the germline V gene. The CDR3 has 16 residues. The CDR3 spells CAGSQGLAGFYNEQFF. CDR3 bases: TGTGCCGGCAGCCAAGGACTAGCGGGATTTTACAATGAGCAGTTCTTC.

This clonotype appeared many times. V usage is TRBV3-1 and J usage is TRBJ2-7, with a weak D call TRBD2 (5 bases). The CDR3 is made up of 12 amino acids. The germline CDR1 and CDR2 sequences are LGHDT and YNNKEL (reference sequence). V dropped 4 bases and J dropped 9 bases, with 13 bases sitting between them. CDR3 DNA sequence: TGTGCCAGCAGCCCGCAAGGACTGGGGCAGTACTTC. It translates to CASSPQGLGQYF.

J is TRBJ2-7 and V is TRBV5-1, with D maybe TRBD1 (5 bases). This CDR3 region has 13 residues. Germline V gene lookup returns CDR1 SGHRS and CDR2 YFSETQ. V shed 5 bases and J shed 2 bases, with 11 bases lying between them. The CDR3 region is CASRPGSTYEQYF. The CDR3 coding sequence is TGCGCCAGCAGGCCAGGGTCCACCTACGAGCAGTACTTC.

The chain carries TRBV11-2 and TRBJ1-5; possibly TRBD1 for D (5 bases). This CDR3 comprises 13 residues. Trimming pared 1 base from V and 9 bases from J, leaving 10 bases between. Per the germline V gene, CDR1 is SGHAT and CDR2 is FQNNGV. The CDR3 region has the DNA TGTGCCAGCAGCTTAGTGGGGGATTGGCCCCAGCATTTT. It codes for CASSLVGDWPQHF.

This clonotype showed up many times. The chain carries TRBV5-8 and TRBJ2-7, with a weak D call TRBD2 (6 bases). V lost 3 bases and J 4 bases, leaving 20 bases between the germline ends. Germline V gene sequence: CDR1 SGHTS, CDR2 YDEGEE. This CDR3 region has 16 residues. The CDR3 DNA reads as TGTGCCAGCAGCTCTGGATCGGGACTCGAGGGTTACGAGCAGTACTTC. Translation: CASSSGSGLEGYEQYF. The whole variable domain, remainder taken from reference TRBV5-8 and TRBJ2-7, is EAGVTQSPTHLIKTRGQQATLRCSPISGHTSVYWYQQALGLGLQFLLWYDEGEERNRGNFPPRFSGRQFPNYSSELNVNALELEDSALYLCASSSGSGLEGYEQYFGPGTRLTVT.

This clonotype occurred many times. This chain connects TRBV12-3 or TRBV12-4 to TRBJ2-1, with 7 bases that match TRBD2. Trimming cost V 5 bases and J 5 bases; bases outside gene matches: 6. The CDR3 has 14 amino acids. For the CDR3, the DNA is TGTGCCAGCAGTGACCGGGACTACAACAATGAGCAGTTCTTC. Translation: CASSDRDYNNEQFF.

This clonotype has at least ten counts. This chain uses TRBV12-3 or TRBV12-4 with TRBJ2-3; D uncertain. This CDR3 has 14 residues. V shed 8 bases and J shed 1 base, with 13 bases lying between them. The CDR3 coding sequence is TGTGCCAGCCAGGTCTCCTCAGGCACAGATACGCAGTATTTT. It encodes CASQVSSGTDTQYF.

There are many counts of this clonotype. The rearrangement joins TRBV13 to TRBJ2-3; D is undetermined. V was shortened by 1 base and J by 1 base, with 3 bases between the two germline ends. Germline assignment: CDR1 PRHDT and CDR2 FYEKMQ (reference sequence). The CDR3 consists of 13 residues. The CDR3 loop reads CASSLEGTDTQYF. The CDR3 DNA is TGTGCCAGCAGCTTAGAAGGCACAGATACGCAGTATTTT.

This clonotype was recorded at least ten times. The rearrangement uses TRBV24-1 and TRBJ2-3; the D gene is possibly TRBD1 (6 bases). Germline V lookup: CDR1 KGHDR, CDR2 SFDVKD. This CDR3 comprises 16 residues. V lost 2 bases to trimming and J lost 0 bases, with 11 bases between them. CDR3: CATSDSNRASTDTQYF. CDR3 in DNA: TGTGCCACCAGTGATTCGAACAGGGCGAGCACAGATACGCAGTATTTT.

There are many counts of this clonotype. The J gene is TRBJ2-1, the V gene TRBV12-3 or TRBV12-4; D perhaps matches TRBD2 (6 bases). There are 15 residues in the CDR3. V was cut by 3 bases and J by 0 bases, with 9 bases left in between. The CDR3 sequence is CASSLMGGSYNEQFF. For the CDR3, the DNA is TGTGCCAGCAGTTTGATGGGGGGCTCCTACAATGAGCAGTTCTTC.

This clonotype was picked up many times. The chain joins TRBV29-1 to TRBJ2-1; perhaps TRBD2 as D (6 bases). Trimming cost V 2 bases and J 9 bases, with 23 bases left between them. The CDR3 is 16 amino acids. Germline V lookup: CDR1 SQVTM, CDR2 ANQGSEA. CDR3 DNA sequence: TGCAGCGTTGAAAGCTCTAGCGTCAGGGAGTGGGGTGAGCAGTTCTTC. Its translation: CSVESSSVREWGEQFF.

This clonotype has just a few counts. The V and J genes are TRBV5-1 and TRBJ1-1, with 7 bases aligning to TRBD1. Germline assignment: CDR1 SGHRS and CDR2 YFSETQ. The J segment lost 1 base and the V segment lost 6 bases, leaving 9 bases of the junction unmatched. This CDR3 is built from 15 residues. DNA for the CDR3: TGCGCCAGCACCCTTAGGACAGGCCGGAACACTGAAGCTTTCTTT. This encodes CASTLRTGRNTEAFF. The full variable domain, completed using reference TRBV5-1 and TRBJ1-1, is KAGVTQTPRYLIKTRGQQVTLSCSPISGHRSVSWYQQTPGQGLQFLFEYFSETQRNKGNFPGRFSGRQFSNSRSEMNVSTLELGDSALYLCASTLRTGRNTEAFFGQGTRLTVV.

This clonotype has a count of ten or more. The chain has TRBV27 and TRBJ1-5, with TRBD1 identical over 9 bases. Trimming removed 5 bases from V and 3 bases from J; junction bases left unmatched: 17. Germline V gene data show CDR1 as MNHEY and CDR2 as SMNVEV (reference sequence). The CDR3 consists of 19 residues. CDR3 residues: CASSPAGTGSVNNNQPQHF. DNA for the CDR3: TGTGCCAGCAGTCCAGCCGGGACAGGGAGTGTAAATAACAATCAGCCCCAGCATTTT.

This clonotype was recorded at least ten times. This sequence joins TRBV11-3 and TRBJ2-7; TRBD2 agrees at 13 bases. J lost 9 bases, V lost 4 bases, and 6 bases had no gene match. This CDR3 is built from 14 residues. The germline V gene encodes CDR1 SGHNT and CDR2 YENEEA. CDR3 protein: CASSSGLAGAVQYF. In nucleotides, the CDR3 is TGTGCCAGCAGCTCCGGACTAGCGGGAGCGGTGCAGTACTTC.

This clonotype appeared a few times. The J gene is TRBJ2-1, the V gene TRBV6-2 or TRBV6-3, with TRBD2 as a possible D gene (5 bases). The CDR3 runs to 15 residues. V lost 2 bases and J 6 bases, leaving 14 bases between the germline ends. Per germline, CDR1 MNHEY and CDR2 SVGEGT. The CDR3 is CASSYGSLVANEQFF. The CDR3 region has the DNA TGTGCCAGCAGTTACGGGAGTCTAGTTGCCAATGAGCAGTTCTTC.